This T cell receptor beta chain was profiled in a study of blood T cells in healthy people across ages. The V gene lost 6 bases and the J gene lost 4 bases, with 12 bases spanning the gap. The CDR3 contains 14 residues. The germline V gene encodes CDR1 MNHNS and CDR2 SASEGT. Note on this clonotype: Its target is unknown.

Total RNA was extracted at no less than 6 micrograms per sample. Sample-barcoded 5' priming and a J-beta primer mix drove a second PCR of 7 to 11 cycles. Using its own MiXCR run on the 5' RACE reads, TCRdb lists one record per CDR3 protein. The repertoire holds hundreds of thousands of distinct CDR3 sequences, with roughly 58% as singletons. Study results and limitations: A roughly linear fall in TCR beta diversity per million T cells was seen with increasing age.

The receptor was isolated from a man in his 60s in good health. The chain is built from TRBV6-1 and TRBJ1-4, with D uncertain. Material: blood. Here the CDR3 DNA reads TGTGCCAGCAGACCGGGAGTACGTAATGAAAAACTGTTTTTT. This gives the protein CASRPGVRNEKLFF.